A selection of T cell receptor beta chains follows, all from one sample in a study of T cell repertoires in cytomegalovirus infection. What these receptors recognize is not known. TCRdb re-called the reads through MiXCR, storing one row per CDR3 protein. The table shows just under 500,000 distinct CDR3 sequences, with roughly a third occurring only once. This sample comprised cultured PBMCs, obtained from culture after CMV antigen stimulation. These receptors all come from a human donor in good health (CMV status not recorded). Some clones in this sample may be carry-over from other donors' samples. CDR3s include the opening cysteine and the closing phenylalanine or tryptophan. A D gene is named only where the DNA matches it firmly. The size field is filled for only some rows; it gives once, few, many or a size class.

v_call: TRBV6-2/TRBV6-3; clone_size: -; j_call: TRBJ2-1; d_call: TRBD1; cdr3_aa: CASSPGTGHFF; cdr3_nt: TGTGCCAGCAGTCCGGGGACAGGGCATTTCTTC
v_call: TRBV7-8; clone_size: many; j_call: TRBJ2-6; d_call: -; cdr3_aa: CASSLGRGRFSGANVLTF; cdr3_nt: TGTGCCAGCAGCTTAGGGAGGGGGCGTTTCTCTGGGGCCAACGTCCTGACTTTC
v_call: TRBV7-2; clone_size: many; j_call: TRBJ2-3; d_call: TRBD1; cdr3_aa: CASHQRQGTADTQYF; cdr3_nt: TGTGCCAGCCACCAAAGACAGGGAACGGCAGATACGCAGTATTTT
v_call: TRBV4-3; clone_size: once; j_call: TRBJ2-1; d_call: TRBD1; cdr3_aa: CASSQESQGAYNEQFF; cdr3_nt: TGCGCCAGCAGCCAAGAATCTCAGGGGGCTTACAATGAGCAGTTCTTC
v_call: TRBV14; clone_size: -; j_call: TRBJ2-7; d_call: TRBD2; cdr3_aa: CASSQDSGRADEQYF; cdr3_nt: TGTGCCAGCAGCCAAGATAGCGGGAGGGCCGACGAGCAGTACTTC
v_call: TRBV5-5; clone_size: -; j_call: TRBJ2-4; d_call: -; cdr3_aa: CASSSEGPIQYF; cdr3_nt: TGTGCCAGCAGCTCGGAGGGCCCCATTCAGTACTTC
v_call: TRBV24-1; clone_size: few; j_call: TRBJ2-3; d_call: -; cdr3_aa: CATSDARGEGTDTQYF; cdr3_nt: TGTGCCACCAGTGATGCCCGCGGGGAGGGCACAGATACGCAGTATTTT
v_call: TRBV7-9; clone_size: -; j_call: TRBJ2-7; d_call: TRBD2; cdr3_aa: CASSPGGGSASYEQYF; cdr3_nt: TGTGCCAGCAGCCCTGGTGGCGGGAGTGCTTCCTACGAGCAGTACTTC
v_call: TRBV6-5; clone_size: -; j_call: TRBJ1-2; d_call: -; cdr3_aa: CATSWGGGRGYTF; cdr3_nt: TGTGCCACCTCATGGGGGGGAGGCCGGGGCTACACCTTC
v_call: TRBV20-1; clone_size: -; j_call: TRBJ2-1; d_call: TRBD2; cdr3_aa: CSGGGGDSSYNEQFF; cdr3_nt: TGCAGTGGCGGGGGAGGCGATAGCTCCTACAATGAGCAGTTCTTC
v_call: TRBV12-3/TRBV12-4; clone_size: -; j_call: TRBJ1-1; d_call: -; cdr3_aa: CASSQPGSEAFF; cdr3_nt: TGTGCCAGCAGCCAACCGGGGTCTGAAGCTTTCTTT
v_call: TRBV2; clone_size: -; j_call: TRBJ1-5; d_call: -; cdr3_aa: CASSDGIYSNQPQHF; cdr3_nt: TGTGCCAGCAGTGATGGGATCTATAGCAATCAGCCCCAGCATTTT
v_call: TRBV12-3/TRBV12-4; clone_size: -; j_call: TRBJ2-1; d_call: -; cdr3_aa: CASSPRPSHEQFF; cdr3_nt: TGTGCCAGCAGCCCGCGACCATCCCATGAGCAGTTCTTC
v_call: TRBV5-6; clone_size: few; j_call: TRBJ2-2; d_call: -; cdr3_aa: CASRGGMGTGELFF; cdr3_nt: TGTGCCAGCAGGGGAGGAATGGGCACCGGGGAGCTGTTTTTT
v_call: TRBV2; clone_size: -; j_call: TRBJ2-3; d_call: TRBD1; cdr3_aa: CASSPGTVDTQYF; cdr3_nt: TGTGCCAGCAGCCCCGGGACAGTAGATACGCAGTATTTT
v_call: TRBV28; clone_size: -; j_call: TRBJ1-5; d_call: -; cdr3_aa: CASTTPDGNQPQHF; cdr3_nt: TGTGCCAGCACCACCCCCGACGGCAATCAGCCCCAGCATTTT
v_call: TRBV25-1; clone_size: few; j_call: TRBJ2-3; d_call: -; cdr3_aa: CASRGIADYTDTQYF; cdr3_nt: TGTGCCAGCAGAGGGATAGCGGATTACACAGATACGCAGTATTTT
v_call: TRBV4-3; clone_size: once; j_call: TRBJ2-2; d_call: -; cdr3_aa: CASSLVGERYTGELFF; cdr3_nt: TGCGCCAGCAGCCTTGTAGGGGAGCGGTACACCGGGGAGCTGTTTTTT
v_call: TRBV10-3; clone_size: -; j_call: TRBJ2-4; d_call: TRBD1; cdr3_aa: CAISPGQKNIQYF; cdr3_nt: TGTGCCATCAGTCCGGGACAGAAAAACATTCAGTACTTC
v_call: TRBV6-1; clone_size: few; j_call: TRBJ1-1; d_call: -; cdr3_aa: CASRAGLGAGTEAFF; cdr3_nt: TGTGCCAGCAGGGCCGGGTTGGGGGCGGGGACTGAAGCTTTCTTT
v_call: TRBV6-5; clone_size: few; j_call: TRBJ2-7; d_call: -; cdr3_aa: CASSPGHGGSYEQYF; cdr3_nt: TGTGCCAGCAGCCCGGGACACGGAGGCTCCTACGAGCAGTACTTC
v_call: TRBV7-9; clone_size: few; j_call: TRBJ2-3; d_call: -; cdr3_aa: CASQDQNTDTQYF; cdr3_nt: TGTGCCAGCCAGGACCAGAACACAGATACGCAGTATTTT
v_call: TRBV7-2; clone_size: -; j_call: TRBJ2-1; d_call: -; cdr3_aa: CASSLNRPQLGTYNEQFF; cdr3_nt: TGTGCCAGCAGTCTTAATCGTCCCCAATTGGGCACCTACAATGAGCAGTTCTTC
v_call: TRBV4-1; clone_size: many; j_call: TRBJ1-1; d_call: TRBD1; cdr3_aa: CASSPTGQADAEAFF; cdr3_nt: TGCGCCAGCAGCCCTACGGGACAGGCAGACGCTGAAGCTTTCTTT
v_call: TRBV2; clone_size: -; j_call: TRBJ2-3; d_call: TRBD2; cdr3_aa: CASSTGTSGRRRTDTQYF; cdr3_nt: TGTGCCAGCAGTACCGGGACTAGCGGGAGGCGGCGCACAGATACGCAGTATTTT
v_call: TRBV7-2; clone_size: few; j_call: TRBJ2-5; d_call: TRBD2; cdr3_aa: CASSLVTGGETQYF; cdr3_nt: TGTGCCAGCAGCTTAGTAACGGGAGGTGAGACCCAGTACTTC
v_call: TRBV6-1; clone_size: few; j_call: TRBJ1-5; d_call: -; cdr3_aa: CASSEGGPDQPQHF; cdr3_nt: TGTGCCAGCAGTGAGGGGGGACCGGATCAGCCCCAGCATTTT
v_call: TRBV7-2; clone_size: many; j_call: TRBJ2-3; d_call: -; cdr3_aa: CASSLVVRGPDTQYF; cdr3_nt: TGTGCCAGCAGCTTAGTTGTCAGGGGCCCAGATACGCAGTATTTT
v_call: TRBV7-3; clone_size: few; j_call: TRBJ1-1; d_call: -; cdr3_aa: CASSLTVLTEAFF; cdr3_nt: TGTGCCAGCAGCTTAACAGTACTCACTGAAGCTTTCTTT
v_call: TRBV19; clone_size: -; j_call: TRBJ2-3; d_call: -; cdr3_aa: CASSIQASTDTQYF; cdr3_nt: TGTGCCAGTAGTATTCAGGCTAGCACAGATACGCAGTATTTT
v_call: TRBV6-5; clone_size: -; j_call: TRBJ1-1; d_call: -; cdr3_aa: CASRITELNTEAFF; cdr3_nt: TGTGCCAGCAGGATTACAGAGCTGAACACTGAAGCTTTCTTT
v_call: TRBV7-6; clone_size: few; j_call: TRBJ1-3; d_call: -; cdr3_aa: CASSLGDTDSGNTIYF; cdr3_nt: TGTGCCAGCAGCTTAGGGGACACCGACTCTGGAAACACCATATATTTT
v_call: TRBV11-2; clone_size: -; j_call: TRBJ1-1; d_call: -; cdr3_aa: CASSLRMGDTEAFF; cdr3_nt: TGTGCCAGCAGCTTGAGGATGGGCGACACTGAAGCTTTCTTT
v_call: TRBV12-3/TRBV12-4; clone_size: many; j_call: TRBJ2-1; d_call: TRBD2; cdr3_aa: CASSPPGLANYNEQFF; cdr3_nt: TGTGCCAGCAGCCCACCGGGACTAGCGAACTACAATGAGCAGTTCTTC
v_call: TRBV7-2; clone_size: many; j_call: TRBJ2-1; d_call: -; cdr3_aa: CASSLVNPYQFF; cdr3_nt: TGTGCCAGCAGCTTAGTGAATCCATATCAGTTCTTC
v_call: TRBV7-2; clone_size: -; j_call: TRBJ2-5; d_call: -; cdr3_aa: CASTDRQETQYF; cdr3_nt: TGTGCCAGCACCGACAGACAAGAGACCCAGTACTTC
v_call: TRBV7-2; clone_size: many; j_call: TRBJ2-3; d_call: -; cdr3_aa: CASSLGPETQAQYF; cdr3_nt: TGTGCCAGCAGCTTAGGTCCGGAGACACAAGCGCAGTATTTT
v_call: TRBV28; clone_size: -; j_call: TRBJ2-1; d_call: TRBD2; cdr3_aa: CATEAPSGSVYNEQFF; cdr3_nt: TGTGCCACCGAAGCCCCTAGCGGGAGCGTCTACAATGAGCAGTTCTTC
v_call: TRBV15; clone_size: -; j_call: TRBJ2-5; d_call: -; cdr3_aa: CATGRKGTETQYF; cdr3_nt: TGTGCCACCGGACGGAAGGGCACAGAGACCCAGTACTTC
v_call: TRBV4-3; clone_size: -; j_call: TRBJ2-7; d_call: TRBD1; cdr3_aa: CASSQLTGTGAEEQYF; cdr3_nt: TGCGCCAGCAGCCAGCTGACGGGGACAGGGGCTGAGGAGCAGTACTTC